This passage covers 13 T cell receptor beta chains from one sample sequenced in a study of CXCR3-negative and CXCR3-positive naive CD8 T cells. The study, taken as a whole, reports: TRB CDR3 hydrophobicity was greater in CXCR3-positive naive cells than in CXCR3-negative naive cells.

With UMI labels, 5' RACE was used to prepare the TRB cDNA libraries. TCRdb reprocessed the 5' RACE reads, keeping one entry per CDR3 protein, no DNA. Here the sample table reports over 70,000 distinct CDR3 sequences. No antigen has been assigned to these receptors. Specimen: naive CXCR3+ CD8+ T cells from blood. Subset noted: CD45RO-CCR7+CD27+CD95- naive CD8+ T cells expressing CXCR3 (TNR3+). The receptor source for this set is a human donor in good health. Some clones in this sample may be carry-over from other donors' samples.

The chain is built from TRBV6-4 and TRBJ2-5; TCRdb's D call, TRBD2, is unchecked because there is no DNA. CDR1 MRHNA and CDR2 SNTAGT come from the germline V gene. CDR3 size: 15 residues. The CDR3: CASRPRGAGGTTQYF.

The chain is built from TRBV14 and TRBJ1-5. This CDR3 comprises 12 residues. The germline V gene encodes CDR1 SGHDN and CDR2 FVKESK. The CDR3 loop is CASSLWNQPQHF.

CDR3 protein: CASSRIEGAEAFF. The gene calls are TRBV28 and TRBJ1-1; as DNA is missing, the TRBD1 call by TCRdb cannot be tested. This CDR3 has 13 amino acids. The germline V gene has CDR1 MDHEN and CDR2 SYDVKM.

The chain joins TRBV7-3 to TRBJ2-3; TCRdb calls TRBD1, which cannot be checked without DNA. Germline V lookup: CDR1 SGHTA, CDR2 FQGTGA. The CDR3 length is 15 residues. The CDR3 reads CASSSTGIGTDTQYF.

The chain carries TRBV4-1 and TRBJ1-5; TCRdb returns TRBD1, unconfirmable since there is no DNA. CDR1 is MGHRA and CDR2 is YSYEKL in the germline V gene. The CDR3 sequence is 15 residues long. The CDR3 spells CASSHRTENNQPQHF.

The chain employs TRBV9 and TRBJ2-7; the TRBD1 assignment by TCRdb is unverifiable without DNA. The germline V gene has CDR1 SGDLS and CDR2 YYNGEE. This CDR3 is 14 amino acids long. CDR3 sequence: CASSEGATLGEQYF.

The CDR3 here is CASSQDRYSYNSPLHF. The chain joins TRBV3-1 to TRBJ1-6. Per germline, CDR1 LGHDT and CDR2 YNNKEL (reference sequence). The CDR3 runs to 16 residues.

The genes are TRBV28 and TRBJ2-7. Per germline, CDR1 MDHEN and CDR2 SYDVKM. The CDR3 has 11 residues. The CDR3 spells CASGHEDEQYF.

This rearrangement joins TRBV5-1 to TRBJ2-7. This CDR3 is 14 amino acids long. In germline, CDR1 is SGHRS, CDR2 YFSETQ. This chain's CDR3 is CASSYERGFYEQYF.

V gene TRBV12-3 or TRBV12-4 combines with J gene TRBJ2-4; the D call of TRBD1 rests on TCRdb alone, since no DNA is present to check it. This CDR3 has 15 amino acids. The CDR3 sequence: CASSFSGQGQNIQYF.

J is TRBJ2-2 and V is TRBV7-6; the D call from TCRdb, TRBD1, cannot be confirmed without DNA. The CDR3 is 12 amino acids. The germline CDR1 and CDR2 sequences are SGHVS and FNYEAQ. CDR3 in amino acids: CASSLEGRELFF.

CDR3: CAYPGTGPHEQYF. The chain has TRBV24-1 and TRBJ2-7; TCRdb's D call, TRBD1, is unchecked because there is no DNA. CDR1 is KGHDR and CDR2 is SFDVKD in the germline V gene. This CDR3 contains 13 residues.

V gene TRBV20-1 combines with J gene TRBJ1-1; TCRdb outputs TRBD1, but without DNA this stays unchecked. Germline V gene sequence: CDR1 DFQATT, CDR2 SNEGSKA (reference sequence). This CDR3 region has 12 residues. CDR3 region: CSAWTGNTEAFF.